This TCR beta chain was captured in a study of CDR3 diversity in severe acne. TCRdb used MiXCR to reprocess the PCR reads, holding one entry per CDR3 protein. The sample includes over 70,000 distinct CDR3 sequences, about 54% of them seen just once. The CDR3 consists of 13 residues. Germline values: CDR1 SEHNR, CDR2 FQNEAQ (reference sequence). The V call is TRBV7-9, the J call TRBJ2-2, with 8 bases aligning to TRBD1. The receptor was derived from a male donor in good health, without acne. Specimen: blood. Here the CDR3 DNA reads TGTGCTCCCGGGCAGGGGGCCGCCGGGGAGCTGTTTTTT. It specifies CAPGQGAAGELFF.